The entry that follows covers one TCR beta chain sequence. Its cognate antigen is unknown. Trimming removed 0 bases from V and 10 bases from J, with 15 bases in between. Germline V CDR1 and CDR2: LGHNA, YSLEER. This CDR3 has 14 amino acids. Profiled with immunoSEQ multiplex PCR; TCRdb holds only in-frame clones, not every one. There are 84,000 or so clones in the sample; 75% to 90% occur only once, and around 2.7% lies in the top ten. This sample was taken from a study of OX40 agonist ivuxolimab in advanced cancers. Regarding the study as a whole: Averaging showed that CD8+ T cells had more expanded clones than CD4+ did.

Sample: CD4+ or CD8+ T cells sorted from blood, taken in a trial of the OX40 agonist ivuxolimab. This sequence originates from an adult with an advanced solid tumor such as melanoma, head and neck, liver or kidney cancer. The J gene is TRBJ1-1, the V gene TRBV4-3; no clear D. In nucleotides, the CDR3 is TGCGCCAGCAGCCAAGATCTTCTCCTTGTTCGAGCTTTCTTT. This translates into CASSQDLLLVRAFF.